The 27 T cell receptor beta chains below come from one sample, sequenced in a study of T cells after posttransplantation cyclophosphamide. Cyclophosphamide on days +3 and +4 followed busulfan-fludarabine conditioning and a marrow graft. Method: immunoSEQ multiplex PCR; TCRdb's copy keeps in-frame clones and lacks some. Of tens of thousands of clones listed, about three quarters are singletons. Sample: CD4+ T cells sorted from blood, taken around 2,000 days after a stem cell transplant with posttransplant cyclophosphamide. The receptors here all came from a female patient aged 40-50 years who received an allogeneic stem cell transplant from a related donor, was CMV-positive, and had no GVHD. Certain T cells may be donor cells from the graft.

The chain employs TRBV7-2 and TRBJ2-7; the match to TRBD1 covers 7 bases. The germline V gene has CDR1 SGHTA and CDR2 FQGNSA. The CDR3 spans 15 residues. The V segment lost 0 bases and the J segment 1 base; nucleotides outside the gene matches: 3. CDR3 sequence (DNA): TGTGCCAGCAGCTTAGCGGCAGGGGGATCCTACGAGCAGTACTTC. Its protein product is CASSLAAGGSYEQYF.

The genes are TRBV7-2 and TRBJ2-6, with 7 bases aligning to TRBD2. Per the germline V gene, CDR1 is SGHTA and CDR2 is FQGNSA. The CDR3 covers 16 residues. J lost 0 bases, V lost 6 bases, and 5 bases had no gene match. The CDR3 loop is CASRSGGSSGANVLTF. CDR3 coding DNA: TGTGCCAGCAGATCCGGGGGGAGCTCTGGGGCCAACGTCCTGACTTTC. Full variable domain (outside the CDR3, taken from reference TRBV7-2 and TRBJ2-6): GAGVSQSPSNKVTEKGKDVELRCDPISGHTALYWYRQSLGQGLEFLIYFQGNSAPDKSGLPSDRFSAERTGGSVSTLTIQRTQQEDSAVYLCASRSGGSSGANVLTFGAGSRLTVL.

The chain couples TRBV2 to TRBJ2-5, with 7 bases that match TRBD2. In germline, CDR1 is SNHLY, CDR2 FYNNEI. The J segment lost 4 bases and the V segment lost 2 bases, leaving 13 bases of the junction unmatched. This CDR3 is built from 17 residues. CDR3 bases: TGTGCCAGCAGTGAATATCCCCCTCGGGGGGTCCGAGAGACCCAGTACTTC. It yields the protein CASSEYPPRGVRETQYF.

The rearrangement uses TRBV6-5 and TRBJ2-6; weak D call: TRBD2 (6 bases). Germline assignment: CDR1 MNHEY and CDR2 SVGAGI. V was clipped by 7 bases and J by 4 bases, with 14 bases between them. This CDR3 has 15 residues. This CDR3 reads CASNGGAVGANVLTF. The CDR3 nucleotides read TGTGCCAGCAATGGAGGGGCGGTGGGGGCCAACGTCCTGACTTTC.

The CDR3 region is CASSRQGMNTEAFF. The CDR3 bases are TGTGCCAGCTCGCGACAGGGTATGAACACTGAAGCTTTCTTT. This rearrangement joins TRBV18 to TRBJ1-1; 7 nucleotides align to TRBD1. The CDR3 extends over 14 amino acids. The germline gives CDR1 KGHSH, CDR2 LQKENI. With 6 bases clipped from V and 0 bases from J, the junction kept 4 bases outside the gene matches.

The chain combines TRBV5-1 with TRBJ2-3, with 7 bases aligning to TRBD2. This CDR3 has 18 residues. The germline CDR1 and CDR2 sequences are SGHRS and YFSETQ. The trim removed 3 bases at V and 3 bases at J, leaving 16 bases unmatched. CDR3 in amino acids: CASSSRGTPAAGTDTQYF. Here the CDR3 DNA reads TGCGCCAGCAGCTCTCGCGGGACGCCAGCAGCGGGGACAGATACGCAGTATTTT.

V and J are TRBV4-1 and TRBJ2-7, with D perhaps TRBD1 (6 bases). The germline gives CDR1 MGHRA, CDR2 YSYEKL. V dropped 2 bases and J dropped 4 bases, with 15 bases sitting between them. This CDR3 has 15 amino acids. The chain's CDR3 is CASSQWWTADYEQYF. The CDR3 DNA follows: TGCGCCAGCAGCCAATGGTGGACAGCAGATTACGAGCAGTACTTC.

The gene calls are TRBV5-1 and TRBJ2-5, with 8 positions matching TRBD1. CDR1 SGHRS and CDR2 YFSETQ come from the germline V gene. The CDR3 contains 14 residues. V lost 3 bases and J lost 4; bases outside the gene matches: 5. CDR3 DNA sequence: TGCGCCAGCAGCTCCGGACAGGGAGGAGAGACCCAGTACTTC. Its translation is CASSSGQGGETQYF.

V and J are TRBV7-3 and TRBJ2-3; 8 nucleotides match TRBD2. Germline lookup yields CDR1 SGHTA and CDR2 FQGTGA. The CDR3 sequence is 18 residues long. The ends lost 2 bases at V and 2 bases at J; junction bases unmatched: 12. CDR3 region: CASSLAPSGGASTDTQYF. CDR3 sequence (DNA): TGTGCCAGCAGCTTAGCTCCCAGCGGGGGAGCCTCCACAGATACGCAGTATTTT.

The table lists this clone with a count of one. The V gene is TRBV2, the J gene TRBJ2-7; perhaps TRBD2 as D (5 bases). The CDR3 sequence is 14 residues long. V gave up 7 bases and J gave up 2 bases, with 15 bases separating them. The V gene's germline CDR1 is SNHLY and CDR2 FYNNEI. The CDR3 spells CASMLVDLTYEQYF. CDR3 sequence (DNA): TGTGCCAGCATGCTCGTGGACTTAACCTACGAGCAGTACTTC. The full variable domain, rest sourced from reference TRBV2 and TRBJ2-7, is EPEVTQTPSHQVTQMGQEVILRCVPISNHLYFYWYRQILGQKVEFLVSFYNNEISEKSEIFDDQFSVERPDGSNFTLKIRSTKLEDSAMYFCASMLVDLTYEQYFGPGTRLTVT.

This chain's CDR3 is CASSLGSSGRNQPQHF. CDR3 nucleotide sequence: TGTGCCAGCAGCTTAGGAAGCTCTGGGCGCAATCAGCCCCAGCATTTT. This chain joins TRBV7-9 and TRBJ1-5; D call uncertain. CDR3 length: 16 residues. Per the germline V gene, CDR1 is SEHNR and CDR2 is FQNEAQ (reference sequence). The V and J ends lost 1 base and 2 bases respectively, with 12 bases between them.

This chain connects TRBV5-6 to TRBJ2-5; D is unclear. V was shortened by 1 base and J by 2 bases, with 6 bases between the two germline ends. Germline V gene lookup returns CDR1 SGHDT and CDR2 YYEEEE. The CDR3 is 13 residues long. The CDR3 bases are TGTGCCAGCAGCTTGTGGCAGCAAGAGACCCAGTACTTC. The encoded protein is CASSLWQQETQYF.

The gene calls are TRBV19 and TRBJ1-2, with 10 bases aligning to TRBD1. CDR3 size: 16 residues. Germline CDR1 LNHDA, CDR2 SQIVND (reference sequence). V trimming: 2 bases; J trimming: 2 bases; junction bases outside the gene matches: 5. CDR3 sequence: CASSIPGTGVNYGYTF. CDR3 in DNA: TGTGCCAGTAGTATACCCGGGACAGGGGTCAACTATGGCTACACCTTC. The complete variable domain, with remaining parts taken from reference TRBV19 and TRBJ1-2, reads DGGITQSPKYLFRKEGQNVTLSCEQNLNHDAMYWYRQDPGQGLRLIYYSQIVNDFQKGDIAEGYSVSREKKESFPLTVTSAQKNPTAFYLCASSIPGTGVNYGYTFGSGTRLTVV.

The chain carries TRBV7-2 and TRBJ2-1, with 11 bases that match TRBD2. The germline CDR1 and CDR2 sequences are SGHTA and FQGNSA. The CDR3 runs to 18 residues. J gave up 5 bases and V 0 bases, and 9 bases lay outside the gene matches. CDR3 in amino acids: CASSLAITSGGRDNEQFF. The DNA of the CDR3 is TGTGCCAGCAGCTTAGCGATAACTAGCGGGGGCCGAGACAATGAGCAGTTCTTC.

The chain uses TRBV2 and TRBJ2-6, with D possibly being TRBD1 (6 bases). The germline V gene encodes CDR1 SNHLY and CDR2 FYNNEI. V was pared by 5 bases and J by 1 base, with 15 bases between. This CDR3 is 17 amino acids long. The CDR3 reads CASSPSGQLSGANVLTF. The CDR3 coding sequence is TGTGCCAGCAGTCCCTCGGGACAACTTTCTGGGGCCAACGTCCTGACTTTC.

The rearrangement uses TRBV6-1 and TRBJ1-5, with 7 bases identical to TRBD1. Per the germline V gene, CDR1 is MNHNS and CDR2 is SASEGT. This CDR3 contains 16 residues. V shed 4 bases and J 3 bases; nucleotides not matched to a gene: 9. The CDR3 DNA reads as TGTGCCAGCAGTGGGACGGGACAGTGGATCAATCAGCCCCAGCATTTT. Translating it yields CASSGTGQWINQPQHF.

J is TRBJ2-1 and V is TRBV5-1; weak D call: TRBD2 (5 bases). Trimming stripped 2 bases from V and 7 bases from J, with 7 bases between. The CDR3 is 12 residues long. Germline CDR1 is SGHRS and CDR2 is YFSETQ. Written as DNA, the CDR3 is TGCGCCAGCAGCTTCGACTATAATGAGCAGTTCTTC. Translation: CASSFDYNEQFF.

This sequence joins TRBV2 and TRBJ2-7, with D tentatively TRBD2 (6 bases). The V gene lost 2 bases and the J gene lost 5 bases, with 13 bases spanning the gap. This CDR3 has 14 amino acids. CDR1 SNHLY and CDR2 FYNNEI come from the germline V gene. CDR3 DNA sequence: TGTGCCAGCAGTGAATTGGAGGGTCACCACGAGCAGTACTTC. It yields the protein CASSELEGHHEQYF.

The rearrangement uses TRBV4-2 and TRBJ1-2; D remains ambiguous. Germline V gene sequence: CDR1 LGHNA, CDR2 YNFKEQ. There are 15 residues in the CDR3. With 3 bases removed from V and 4 bases from J, the gap between germline ends came to 15 bases. The CDR3 loop reads CASSQNPGQSYGYTF. CDR3 nucleotides: TGTGCCAGCAGCCAGAACCCTGGCCAGTCCTATGGCTACACCTTC.

The chain links TRBV5-6 to TRBJ1-1; D is possibly TRBD1 (6 bases). CDR1 is SGHDT, CDR2 YYEEEE, per germline. The CDR3 spans 16 residues. Trimming left V 1 base short and J 1 base short, with 14 bases between. As DNA, the CDR3 is TGTGCCAGCAGCTTGCGAGGGGGAACTACGAACACTGAAGCTTTCTTT. It translates to CASSLRGGTTNTEAFF.

This chain connects TRBV6-1 to TRBJ2-7, with TRBD1 matching over 8 bases. The germline gives CDR1 MNHNS, CDR2 SASEGT. This CDR3 region has 15 residues. V lost 5 bases to trimming and J lost 5 bases; unmatched junction nucleotides: 11. CDR3 region: CASSTGGTILDEQYF. For the CDR3, the DNA is TGTGCCAGCAGTACAGGGGGAACCATACTGGACGAGCAGTACTTC.

This rearrangement joins TRBV5-1 to TRBJ2-2, with D possibly TRBD2 on 5 matching bases. Germline CDR1 SGHRS, CDR2 YFSETQ. The CDR3 totals 17 residues. V was shortened by 0 bases and J by 1 base, with 13 bases between the two germline ends. DNA for the CDR3: TGCGCCAGCAGCTTGGATCCAACTAGTCTGAACACCGGGGAGCTGTTTTTT. It yields the protein CASSLDPTSLNTGELFF.

The chain is built from TRBV19 and TRBJ2-3; D is perhaps TRBD1 (6 bases). The CDR3 contains 15 residues. V lost 6 bases and J lost 2, with 15 bases in between. Germline V CDR1 and CDR2: LNHDA, SQIVND (reference sequence). The CDR3 spells CASSPKRGYTDTQYF. For the CDR3, the DNA is TGTGCCAGTAGCCCCAAGAGGGGGTACACAGATACGCAGTATTTT. The variable domain in full, with the rest retrieved from reference TRBV19 and TRBJ2-3, is DGGITQSPKYLFRKEGQNVTLSCEQNLNHDAMYWYRQDPGQGLRLIYYSQIVNDFQKGDIAEGYSVSREKKESFPLTVTSAQKNPTAFYLCASSPKRGYTDTQYFGPGTRLTVL.

V is TRBV5-6 and J is TRBJ1-1; a weak D match, TRBD1 (6 bases). The CDR3 length is 14 residues. CDR1 and CDR2 from the germline V gene are SGHDT and YYEEEE. V was clipped by 4 bases and J by 11 bases, with 21 bases between them. CDR3 bases: TGTGCCAGCAGCCCGGACAGCGCTCGCCAACGGGCTTTCTTT. Its translation: CASSPDSARQRAFF.

This chain joins TRBV19 and TRBJ1-5; no firm D call. The germline gives CDR1 LNHDA, CDR2 SQIVND (reference sequence). The CDR3 is 12 residues long. The V end was cut by 0 bases, the J end by 7 bases, with 4 bases between. The CDR3 reads CASSIDRQPQHF. The CDR3 nucleotides read TGTGCCAGTAGTATAGATAGACAGCCCCAGCATTTT.

This chain connects TRBV7-3 to TRBJ2-1; possible D gene TRBD2, 7 bases. The ends were cut back, 5 bases at V and 2 bases at J, with 16 bases in the middle. Germline V gene lookup returns CDR1 SGHTA and CDR2 FQGTGA. The CDR3 has 16 amino acids. Here the CDR3 DNA reads TGTGCCAGCAGCCCCGCCTGGCGGGGGCCCTACAATGAGCAGTTCTTC. It encodes CASSPAWRGPYNEQFF.

This clone was seen once. The rearrangement joins TRBV19 to TRBJ2-1, with 9 bases aligning to TRBD2. V lost 0 bases and J lost 9; bases outside the gene matches: 12. Germline V gene sequence: CDR1 LNHDA, CDR2 SQIVND (reference sequence). The CDR3 is 17 amino acids. DNA of the CDR3: TGTGCCAGTAGTATAGAGGCGTGGCGGGGGGGCAAGGCTGAGCAGTTCTTC. It specifies CASSIEAWRGGKAEQFF.